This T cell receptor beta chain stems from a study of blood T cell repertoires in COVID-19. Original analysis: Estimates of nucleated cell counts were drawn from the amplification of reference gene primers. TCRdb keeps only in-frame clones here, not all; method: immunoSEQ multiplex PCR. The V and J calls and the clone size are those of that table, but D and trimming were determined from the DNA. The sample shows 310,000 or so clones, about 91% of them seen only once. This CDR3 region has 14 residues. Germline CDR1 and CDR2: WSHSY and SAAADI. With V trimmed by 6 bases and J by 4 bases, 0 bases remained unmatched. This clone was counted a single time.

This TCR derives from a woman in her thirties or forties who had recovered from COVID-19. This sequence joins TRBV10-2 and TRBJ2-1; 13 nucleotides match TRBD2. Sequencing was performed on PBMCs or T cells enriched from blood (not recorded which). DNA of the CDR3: TGCGCCAGCAGACTAGCGGGAGGGTACAATGAGCAGTTCTTC. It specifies CASRLAGGYNEQFF.